This T cell receptor (beta chain) was recovered during a study of STAT3 mutations in large granular lymphocyte leukemia. Study-wide results and caveats: Clonal expansion was inferred from other time points because no sample existed at each clone's first appearance. At least one immunodominant TCR beta clonotype appeared in every T-cell large granular lymphocyte leukemia patient.

The protocol was immunoSEQ multiplex PCR, while the TCRdb copy is restricted to in-frame clones and leaves out a portion. The sample yields 35,000 to 40,000 clones, around nine tenths seen once. As for this clone: The target antigen is unknown.

Sequencing was done on a sample of PBMCs. This TCR was recovered from a human donor with T large granular lymphocyte leukemia. Some clones in this sample may be carry-over from other donors' samples.

The DNA of the CDR3 is TGTGCCAGCACCTCCCGCGACAGGGGTGGCTATGGCTACACCTTC. Translation gives CASTSRDRGGYGYTF. This rearrangement joins TRBV2 to TRBJ1-2, with 8 bases lining up with TRBD1. Trimming removed 7 bases from V and 4 bases from J; junction bases left unmatched: 11. There are 15 residues in the CDR3. Germline values: CDR1 SNHLY, CDR2 FYNNEI.